This TCR beta chain was recovered during a study of blood T cells in healthy people across ages. It was with a sample-barcoded 5' primer and a J-beta primer mix that a second PCR of roughly 6 to 11 cycles was run. Via MiXCR, TCRdb re-called the 5' RACE reads, giving one row per CDR3 protein. The sample lists hundreds of thousands of distinct CDR3 sequences; more than 20% were seen once. On this clonotype: Its antigen remains unidentified.

The study, taken as a whole, reports: More naive CD4+ cells and higher diversity were found in long-lived than in aged donors. It was not known whether donors were CMV positive (a possible confounder of expanded clonotype changes). From one million sequenced T cells, diversity estimates were lower bounds.

The CDR3 consists of 15 residues. Trimming cost V 6 bases and J 0 bases, with 12 bases left between them. Each sample provided at least 5 micrograms of extracted total RNA. The chain links TRBV12-3 or TRBV12-4 to TRBJ1-3; weak D call: TRBD1 (6 bases). The specimen sequenced was blood. This clonotype originated in a man in his 70s in good health. Written as DNA, the CDR3 is TGTGCCAGCAGACGGACAGAAAACTCTGGAAACACCATATATTTT. As protein: CASRRTENSGNTIYF.